This T cell receptor beta chain was sequenced for a study of radiotherapy plus CTLA-4 blockade in lung cancer. Study as a whole: Across the patients, objective responses occurred in approximately 19%, and disease control in roughly 30%.

This CDR3 has 13 residues. Deletions cut 1 base from V and 4 bases from J, with 8 bases between. Germline loops: CDR1 SGHDN, CDR2 FVKESK. Generated by immunoSEQ multiplex PCR, the TCRdb table keeps only in-frame clones and is missing some. The table records about 60,000 clones, 76% of them present only once. The receptor comes from a human donor with non-small cell lung cancer who had a complete response to radiotherapy plus ipilimumab. The genes are TRBV14 and TRBJ2-7; TRBD2 is a possible D gene (5 bases). The sample consisted of peripheral blood, taken from a patient treated with radiotherapy plus ipilimumab. The CDR3 sequence: CASSQVRAYEQYF. The CDR3 DNA reads TGTGCCAGCAGCCAAGTGAGGGCGTACGAGCAGTACTTC.